These 10 T cell receptor beta chains originate from one sample sequenced in a study of T-cell reconstitution after alpha-beta-depleted transplantation in children. Preparation of the TCRbeta library used unique molecular identifiers. TCRdb passed the PCR reads through MiXCR, listing each CDR3 protein once. The sample contains roughly 120,000 distinct CDR3 sequences, under 13% of which appear only once. The input for sequencing was PBMCs from the stem cell graft donor, taken from the stem cell graft. Receptors were obtained from a human donor who donated a stem cell graft to a child with acute lymphoblastic leukemia.

This clonotype was picked up many times. This sequence joins TRBV4-3 and TRBJ2-3; D perhaps matches TRBD2 (5 bases). Germline V gene lookup returns CDR1 LGHNA and CDR2 YSLEER. V lost 0 bases and J 4 bases, leaving 14 bases between the germline ends. The CDR3 has 16 residues. The CDR3 sequence: CASSQDHGDSPDTQYF. CDR3 sequence (DNA): TGCGCCAGCAGCCAAGATCACGGGGATTCACCAGATACGCAGTATTTT.

Many counts were recorded for this clonotype. The rearrangement joins TRBV9 to TRBJ2-5, with D possibly TRBD2 on 6 matching bases. The CDR3 is made up of 14 amino acids. Trimming took 0 bases from V and 10 from J, leaving 16 bases between them. Looked up from germline, CDR1 is SGDLS and CDR2 is YYNGEE. CDR3 protein: CASSVEPGLPLQYF. The CDR3 region has the DNA TGTGCCAGCAGCGTAGAGCCGGGACTCCCTCTCCAGTACTTC.

As to this clonotype: A much bigger clone sits one base away, suggesting this may be a read error. V and J are TRBV20-1 and TRBJ2-3; D is unresolved. The length of the CDR3 is 10 residues. Per germline, CDR1 DFQATT and CDR2 SNEGSKA (reference sequence). The chain's CDR3 is CSAGTDRQYF. The CDR3 nucleotides are TGCAGTGCTGGAACAGATAGGCAGTATTTT.

This clonotype showed up many times. The chain carries TRBV7-2 and TRBJ2-5; D call uncertain. Trimming left V 2 bases short and J 1 base short, with 8 bases between. CDR1 SGHTA and CDR2 FQGNSA come from the germline V gene. This CDR3 region has 14 residues. CDR3 nucleotide sequence: TGTGCCAGCAGCTTATCCGGGCTCCAAGAGACCCAGTACTTC. It specifies CASSLSGLQETQYF.

This clonotype was recorded at least ten times. V is TRBV27 and J is TRBJ1-5; the match to TRBD1 covers 10 bases. CDR3 size: 17 residues. J lost 7 bases, V lost 8 bases, and 17 bases had no gene match. In germline, CDR1 is MNHEY, CDR2 SMNVEV (reference sequence). CDR3 nucleotides: TGTGCCAGCGCGACAACTTCAGGGACAGGGGTGAGCCAGCCCCAGCATTTT. Its protein is CASATTSGTGVSQPQHF.

This clonotype was seen a handful of times. The gene calls are TRBV6-5 and TRBJ1-1; 7 nucleotides line up with TRBD1. The V and J ends lost 1 base and 8 bases, in that order; junction bases with no gene match: 1. CDR1 MNHEY and CDR2 SVGAGI come from the germline V gene. The CDR3 is made up of 12 amino acids. CDR3 bases: TGTGCCAGCAGTTACTTACAGGGGGAAGCTTTCTTT. Its protein is CASSYLQGEAFF.

This clonotype has at least ten counts. The V call is TRBV5-5, the J call TRBJ2-7; 10 nucleotides align to TRBD1. Per the germline V gene, CDR1 is SGHKS and CDR2 is YYEKEE (reference sequence). V trimming: 6 bases; J trimming: 3 bases; junction bases outside the gene matches: 15. The CDR3 has 17 residues. CDR3 coding DNA: TGTGCCAGCACCAAGCCAGAAACCGGGACAGGGGTCTACGAGCAGTACTTC. It encodes CASTKPETGTGVYEQYF.

This clonotype was counted ten times or more. The genes are TRBV5-6 and TRBJ2-2, with D possibly being TRBD1 (5 bases). The germline V gene encodes CDR1 SGHDT and CDR2 YYEEEE. CDR3 length: 16 amino acids. With 0 bases removed from V and 4 bases from J, the gap between germline ends came to 13 bases. The CDR3 spells CASSLVDSRATGELFF. CDR3 nucleotide sequence: TGTGCCAGCAGCTTGGTTGATTCCAGGGCCACCGGGGAGCTGTTTTTT. The full variable domain, in which reference TRBV5-6 and TRBJ2-2 provide the parts outside the CDR3, is DAGVTQSPTHLIKTRGQQVTLRCSPKSGHDTVSWYQQALGQGPQFIFQYYEEEERQRGNFPDRFSGHQFPNYSSELNVNALLLGDSALYLCASSLVDSRATGELFFGEGSRLTVL.

This clonotype was detected ten times or more. The chain uses TRBV7-2 and TRBJ2-7; D possibly corresponds to TRBD1 (5 bases). This CDR3 is built from 15 residues. CDR1 is SGHTA, CDR2 FQGNSA, per germline. With 5 bases removed from V and 4 bases from J, the gap between germline ends came to 18 bases. This chain's CDR3 is CASSRQGQAIYEQYF. CDR3 nucleotides: TGTGCCAGCAGCCGCCAGGGCCAGGCGATATACGAGCAGTACTTC.

This clonotype was seen repeatedly, ten times or more. This chain's CDR3 is CASSRGHSSTGNTIYF. The CDR3 bases are TGTGCCAGCAGCCGGGGGCATTCGTCCACTGGAAACACCATATATTTT. The chain joins TRBV3-1 to TRBJ1-3; TRBD1 might be the D (6 bases). Germline CDR1 reads LGHDT; CDR2 reads YNNKEL (reference sequence). V gave up 4 bases and J gave up 2 bases, with 15 bases separating them. The CDR3 runs 16 residues.